This TCR beta chain was observed in a study of blood T cell repertoires in COVID-19. Across the study: Italy, Spain and the United States were the sources of the convalescent and acute COVID-19 samples.

Recovery among Cohort 3 donors was established by two negative PCRs, clearance, or symptom resolution. In the authors' methods: How many nucleated cells were present was estimated from reference gene primer amplification. Clones were sequenced by immunoSEQ multiplex PCR, and TCRdb holds only the in-frame ones, with some missing. V, J and clone size reflect that table, while D and trimming were determined from the DNA. The sample lists around 370,000 clones, roughly 91% seen once, with 1.2% in the top ten. The sequencing input was PBMCs or T cells enriched from blood (not recorded which). The sequence derives from a woman younger than 30 who had recovered from COVID-19.

The CDR3 region has the DNA TGTGCCAGTAGTACCGTTGATCAGCCCCAGCATTTT. Its protein is CASSTVDQPQHF. V gene TRBV19 combines with J gene TRBJ1-5; D ambiguous. The germline gives CDR1 LNHDA, CDR2 SQIVND (reference sequence). V dropped 4 bases and J dropped 5 bases, with 6 bases sitting between them. The CDR3 covers 12 residues.